This T cell receptor (beta chain) was obtained from a study of OX40 agonist ivuxolimab in advanced cancers. At the level of the study: Cancers in dose escalation were hepatocellular, melanoma, renal cell and head and neck. Of the participants, roughly 40% had some prior anti-PD-1, anti-PD-L1 or anti-CTLA-4 therapy, which was allowed.

Assay: immunoSEQ multiplex PCR; the TCRdb copy retains only in-frame clones and omits some. The data contain tens of thousands of clones, 70% to 90% of them singletons. This CDR3 is built from 14 residues. Per germline, CDR1 SGHAT and CDR2 FQNNGV. The V and J ends lost 2 bases and 0 bases respectively, with 7 bases between them. On this clone: Its antigen is unidentified. Other DNA sequences in the same sample also yield this CDR3.

Findings of the study overall: Circulating CD4+ and CD8+ T cells showed clonal expansion by week 6 at 0.1 to 3.0 mg/kg.

This sequence was found in an adult with an advanced solid tumor such as melanoma, head and neck, liver or kidney cancer. The rearrangement joins TRBV11-2 to TRBJ1-1; D call uncertain. The material was CD4+ or CD8+ T cells sorted from blood, obtained in a trial of the OX40 agonist ivuxolimab. CDR3 amino acids: CASSLSDLNTEAFF. The CDR3 bases are TGTGCCAGCAGCTTATCAGATTTGAACACTGAAGCTTTCTTT.